The 22 T cell receptor beta chains below all came from one sample that was sequenced in a study of control samples from healthy donors and cancer patients. Only in-frame clones appear in the TCRdb table, and some are missing; sequencing was by immunoSEQ multiplex PCR. The sample contains tens of thousands of clones, under 90% of which appear only once. Sequencing input: blood. All receptors come from a man in his forties or fifties in good health.

The table lists this clone with a few counts. The V and J genes are TRBV14 and TRBJ2-7; no definite D call. V was trimmed by 1 base and J by 0 bases, leaving 10 bases between them. Germline V gives CDR1 SGHDN, CDR2 FVKESK. This CDR3 has 15 residues. The CDR3 region has the DNA TGTGCCAGCAGCCAAGCCGTGTGGGGCTCCTACGAGCAGTACTTC. Amino acid sequence: CASSQAVWGSYEQYF.

This clone was found many times. The rearrangement uses TRBV11-2 and TRBJ2-7; D perhaps matches TRBD1 (6 bases). CDR3 length: 13 residues. V was shortened by 4 bases and J by 3 bases, with 10 bases between the two germline ends. From germline, CDR1 is SGHAT and CDR2 FQNNGV. CDR3 in amino acids: CASSWGTYYEQYF. Here the CDR3 DNA reads TGTGCCAGCAGCTGGGGGACATACTACGAGCAGTACTTC.

In its sample, this clone was seen once. This chain uses TRBV18 with TRBJ1-2, with D hard to call. Deletions cut 6 bases from V and 3 bases from J, with 5 bases between. The V gene's germline CDR1 is KGHSH and CDR2 LQKENI. The CDR3 loop spans 11 amino acids. CDR3 loop: CASSVDYGYTF. The CDR3 DNA is TGTGCCAGCTCCGTAGACTATGGCTACACCTTC.

J is TRBJ1-2 and V is TRBV24-1; D is undetermined. Trimming shortened V by 5 bases and J by 2 bases, and 5 bases separated the two germline ends. This CDR3 has 12 amino acids. Germline V gene sequence: CDR1 KGHDR, CDR2 SFDVKD. CDR3 amino acids: CATSVRNYGYTF. As DNA, the CDR3 is TGTGCCACCAGTGTCCGGAACTATGGCTACACCTTC.

CDR3 nucleotides: TGTGCCAGCAGCCCGTACGCGGGACAGGGGGGGCCCCAGCATTTT. This encodes CASSPYAGQGGPQHF. The chain combines TRBV3-1 (or the pseudogene TRBV3-2) with TRBJ1-5; 11 bases line up with TRBD1. Trimming removed 4 bases from V and 9 bases from J; junction bases left unmatched: 8. This CDR3 has 15 amino acids. Germline V lookup: CDR1 LGHDT, CDR2 YNNKEL (reference sequence).

The chain links TRBV13 to TRBJ1-1; D unclear. This CDR3 spans 13 amino acids. Germline values: CDR1 PRHDT, CDR2 FYEKMQ (reference sequence). V was pared by 5 bases and J by 5 bases, with 12 bases between. The CDR3 DNA follows: TGTGCCAGCAGCCCCTGGACTGGGACTGAAGCTTTCTTT. It yields the protein CASSPWTGTEAFF. Using reference TRBV13 and TRBJ1-1 for the parts outside the CDR3, the full variable domain is AAGVIQSPRHLIKEKRETATLKCYPIPRHDTVYWYQQGPGQDPQFLISFYEKMQSDKGSIPDRFSAQQFSDYHSELNMSSLELGDSALYFCASSPWTGTEAFFGQGTRLTVV.

The chain is built from TRBV19 and TRBJ2-4; 9 bases map to TRBD1. CDR3 length: 15 amino acids. Germline V lookup: CDR1 LNHDA, CDR2 SQIVND (reference sequence). V was clipped by 5 bases and J by 7 bases; unmatched bases: 9. CDR3: CASSALQGADNIQYF. Here the CDR3 DNA reads TGTGCCAGTAGTGCCCTACAGGGGGCGGATAACATTCAGTACTTC.

This clone turned up a few times. The rearrangement joins TRBV18 to TRBJ1-3; perhaps TRBD1 as D (5 bases). This CDR3 has 16 amino acids. Germline values: CDR1 KGHSH, CDR2 LQKENI. V was cut by 0 bases and J by 2 bases, with 11 bases left in between. The CDR3: CASSPPRTHTGNTIYF. For the CDR3, the DNA is TGTGCCAGCTCACCACCGAGGACACATACTGGAAACACCATATATTTT.

The chain links TRBV30 to TRBJ1-1; D is unclear. CDR3 length: 12 residues. V lost 0 bases and J 6 bases, leaving 8 bases between the germline ends. Germline CDR1 GTSNPN, CDR2 SVGIG (reference sequence). The CDR3: CAWSVGVSEAFF. The DNA for the CDR3 is TGTGCCTGGAGTGTCGGGGTCTCTGAAGCTTTCTTT.

This rearrangement joins TRBV24-1 to TRBJ2-5, with 7 bases fitting TRBD1. Germline V gene lookup returns CDR1 KGHDR and CDR2 SFDVKD. The CDR3 has 12 amino acids. J gave up 4 bases and V 5 bases, and 0 bases lay outside the gene matches. The DNA for the CDR3 is TGTGCCACCAGTGCAGGGGGAGAGACCCAGTACTTC. Amino acid sequence: CATSAGGETQYF.

The DNA for the CDR3 is TGTGCCAGCGGGACGGCTGGAAACACCATATATTTT. Amino acids: CASGTAGNTIYF. J is TRBJ1-3 and V is TRBV2; a weak D match, TRBD1 (5 bases). This CDR3 has 12 residues. V was cut by 8 bases and J by 2 bases, with 7 bases left in between. From germline, CDR1 is SNHLY and CDR2 FYNNEI.

V is TRBV6-5 and J is TRBJ2-2; 10 positions agree with TRBD2. The CDR3 totals 15 residues. Germline CDR1 is MNHEY and CDR2 is SVGAGI. Trimming cost V 6 bases and J 7 bases; bases outside gene matches: 8. CDR3 in amino acids: CASRKSGGAVGELFF. The CDR3 coding sequence is TGTGCCAGCAGAAAAAGCGGGGGGGCAGTCGGGGAGCTGTTTTTT.

The rearrangement links TRBV7-9 to TRBJ1-2, with D perhaps matching TRBD1 (6 bases). CDR1 and CDR2 (germline): SEHNR, FQNEAQ (reference sequence). The CDR3 contains 15 residues. The germline V and J ends were trimmed by 5 bases and 2 bases, with 15 bases remaining between them. DNA of the CDR3: TGTGCCAGCAGCGGCATGGGGGGGCAGAACTATGGCTACACCTTC. Translated, it gives CASSGMGGQNYGYTF. Full variable domain (remainder filled in from reference TRBV7-9 and TRBJ1-2): DTGVSQNPRHKITKRGQNVTFRCDPISEHNRLYWYRQTLGQGPEFLTYFQNEAQLEKSRLLSDRFSAERPKGSFSTLEIQRTEQGDSAMYLCASSGMGGQNYGYTFGSGTRLTVV.

The rearrangement links TRBV5-1 to TRBJ2-7; D is unclear. Germline assignment: CDR1 SGHRS and CDR2 YFSETQ. This CDR3 is built from 13 residues. V shed 6 bases and J shed 0 bases, with 10 bases lying between them. In DNA, the CDR3 is TGCGCCAGCATGCGCCAGGACTCCTACGAGCAGTACTTC. Its translation: CASMRQDSYEQYF.

J is TRBJ1-5 and V is TRBV3-1 (or the pseudogene TRBV3-2); D perhaps matches TRBD1 (6 bases). The CDR3 length is 15 residues. Between the trimmed V and J ends, which lost 4 bases and 4 bases, there was a span of 14 bases. Per germline, CDR1 LGHDT and CDR2 YNNKEL (reference sequence). CDR3 residues: CASSPQGKWNQPQHF. For the CDR3, the DNA is TGTGCCAGCAGCCCACAGGGTAAGTGGAATCAGCCCCAGCATTTT.

The chain recombines TRBV3-1 (or the pseudogene TRBV3-2) with TRBJ1-2; D gene uncertain. Per the germline V gene, CDR1 is LGHDT and CDR2 is YNNKEL (reference sequence). The CDR3 is made up of 13 amino acids. The V end was cut by 6 bases, the J end by 8 bases, with 16 bases between. In DNA form, the CDR3 reads TGTGCCAGCAGTCCCCTCTCGGGAGCCGGCTACACCTTC. It is translated as CASSPLSGAGYTF.

This sequence joins TRBV19 and TRBJ1-2, with D unresolved. Germline CDR1 is LNHDA and CDR2 is SQIVND (reference sequence). This CDR3 has 16 amino acids. V lost 3 bases and J lost 2, with 16 bases in between. CDR3 sequence reads: CASSMEGHRANYGYTF. CDR3 nucleotides: TGTGCCAGTAGTATGGAGGGCCACCGGGCCAACTATGGCTACACCTTC.

The chain employs TRBV30 and TRBJ1-5, with TRBD1 matching 7 bases. There are 14 residues in the CDR3. Germline CDR1 is GTSNPN and CDR2 is SVGIG (reference sequence). V lost 2 bases and J lost 3; bases outside the gene matches: 4. The CDR3 reads CAWSMGTVNQPQHF. The CDR3 DNA reads as TGTGCCTGGAGTATGGGGACAGTCAATCAGCCCCAGCATTTT.

The rearrangement uses TRBV2 and TRBJ1-1; TRBD1 is a possible D gene (6 bases). V was shortened by 8 bases and J by 0 bases, with 13 bases between the two germline ends. The CDR3 runs 14 residues. CDR1 and CDR2 (germline): SNHLY, FYNNEI. This CDR3 is CASDSDRLNTEAFF. The CDR3, as DNA: TGTGCCAGCGATTCCGACAGGTTGAACACTGAAGCTTTCTTT.

This clone has a single count. This rearrangement joins TRBV27 to TRBJ1-2; TRBD1 aligns across 9 bases. The CDR3 contains 14 residues. CDR1 is MNHEY, CDR2 SMNVEV, per germline (reference sequence). The V and J ends lost 6 bases and 1 base, in that order; junction bases with no gene match: 3. DNA for the CDR3: TGTGCCAGCAGGGGACAGGGCCTTAACTATGGCTACACCTTC. Its protein product is CASRGQGLNYGYTF.

This chain joins TRBV15 and TRBJ2-5; 14 bases agree with TRBD2. The V and J ends lost 1 base and 4 bases, in that order; junction bases with no gene match: 11. Per the germline V gene, CDR1 is LNHNV and CDR2 is YYDKDF (reference sequence). This CDR3 is built from 19 residues. CDR3 sequence (DNA): TGTGCCACCAGCAGAGTCAGTACCGGACTAGCGGGAGGTGGAGAGACCCAGTACTTC. It is translated as CATSRVSTGLAGGGETQYF. The whole variable domain, filled in from reference TRBV15 and TRBJ2-5, reads DAMVIQNPRYQVTQFGKPVTLSCSQTLNHNVMYWYQQKSSQAPKLLFHYYDKDFNNEADTPDNFQSRRPNTSFCFLDIRSPGLGDTAMYLCATSRVSTGLAGGGETQYFGPGTRLLVL.

This chain uses TRBV6-1 with TRBJ2-7, with 8 bases lining up with TRBD1. With V trimmed by 3 bases and J by 3 bases, 7 bases remained unmatched. CDR1 MNHNS and CDR2 SASEGT come from the germline V gene. The CDR3 is 15 residues long. CDR3 nucleotide sequence: TGTGCCAGCAGTGACAGGACAGGGTTAAGCTACGAGCAGTACTTC. Its protein is CASSDRTGLSYEQYF.